Shown below are 14 T cell receptor beta chains from a single sample sequenced in a study of blood T cell repertoires in COVID-19 (dated by TCRdb to 2020 to 2021). The library was generated by the immunoSEQ multiplex PCR assay. As stored in TCRdb, this immuneACCESS dataset retains in-frame rearrangements with V and J assigned. A fraction of the clones does not appear; measured against another copy, unresolved V genes explain less than half of the discrepancy, and the remainder lacks a known reason. For this sample there are a few hundred thousand clones; roughly 90% appear just once. The ten largest clones represent 0.85% to 1.3% of the sample. Material for sequencing was PBMCs or T cells enriched from blood (not recorded which). The source is a woman aged 25-40 years who had been exposed to COVID-19.

The J gene is TRBJ2-2, the V gene TRBV30, with D perhaps matching TRBD2 (6 bases). Germline assignment: CDR1 GTSNPN and CDR2 SVGIG (reference sequence). V lost 3 bases, J lost 0 bases, and 8 bases lay in between. This CDR3 region has 14 residues. The CDR3 protein is CAWRPGANTGELFF. CDR3 nucleotide sequence: TGTGCCTGGAGGCCGGGGGCGAACACCGGGGAGCTGTTTTTT.

V usage is TRBV6-5 and J usage is TRBJ2-7; 8 bases agree with TRBD2. The CDR3 totals 14 residues. V gave up 6 bases and J gave up 6 bases; unmatched junction bases: 10. Germline V gives CDR1 MNHEY, CDR2 SVGAGI. For the CDR3, the DNA is TGTGCCAGCAGGCAGGGACTAGAGAACGCCGAGCAGTACTTC. Protein: CASRQGLENAEQYF.

The genes are TRBV12-3 or TRBV12-4 and TRBJ2-5; D remains unclear. Trimming stripped 4 bases from V and 5 bases from J, with 8 bases between. This CDR3 is built from 12 residues. CDR3 region: CASSSTRETQYF. The CDR3 DNA is TGTGCCAGCAGTTCCACTCGGGAGACCCAGTACTTC.

The rearrangement joins TRBV4-2 to TRBJ2-1; TRBD2 matches at 8 bases. The J segment lost 5 bases and the V segment lost 1 base, leaving 4 bases of the junction unmatched. Germline CDR1 LGHNA, CDR2 YNFKEQ. There are 15 residues in the CDR3. This CDR3 reads CASSQASGSHNEQFF. The DNA for the CDR3 is TGTGCCAGCAGCCAAGCGAGCGGGAGCCACAATGAGCAGTTCTTC.

The chain links TRBV7-9 to TRBJ2-7; TRBD2 might be the D (5 bases). V shed 1 base and J shed 6 bases, with 13 bases lying between them. CDR3 length equals 14 residues. Germline CDR1 SEHNR, CDR2 FQNEAQ (reference sequence). The CDR3 here is CASSLDGEGFEQYF. CDR3 in DNA: TGTGCCAGCAGCTTAGACGGGGAAGGGTTCGAGCAGTACTTC.

The rearrangement links TRBV5-1 to TRBJ2-1; TRBD2 agrees at 14 bases. The CDR3 length is 15 residues. After removal of 4 bases from V and 6 bases from J, the junction contained 3 bases not matched to a gene. In germline, CDR1 is SGHRS, CDR2 YFSETQ. CDR3 residues: CASSPGLAGVNEQFF. CDR3 nucleotides: TGCGCCAGCAGCCCGGGACTAGCGGGAGTCAATGAGCAGTTCTTC.

J is TRBJ1-1 and V is TRBV5-1; 7 nucleotides align to TRBD1. Looked up from germline, CDR1 is SGHRS and CDR2 is YFSETQ. This CDR3 contains 16 residues. After removal of 3 bases from V and 4 bases from J, the junction contained 12 bases not matched to a gene. CDR3 DNA sequence: TGCGCCAGCAGCTGGCAAGGACAGGACGGCGGCACTGAAGCTTTCTTT. This gives the protein CASSWQGQDGGTEAFF.

This clone was counted once. The rearrangement uses TRBV25-1 and TRBJ2-2, with TRBD1 identical over 8 bases. The trim removed 2 bases at V and 4 bases at J, leaving 9 bases unmatched. The CDR3 covers 17 residues. Per germline, CDR1 MGHDK and CDR2 SYGVNS. This CDR3 is CASSERYRGLATGELFF. The CDR3 bases are TGTGCCAGCAGTGAACGGTACAGGGGGTTGGCCACCGGGGAGCTGTTTTTT.

J is TRBJ2-3 and V is TRBV25-1; 7 bases match TRBD2. With 4 bases clipped from V and 2 bases from J, the junction kept 9 bases outside the gene matches. Germline V lookup: CDR1 MGHDK, CDR2 SYGVNS. The CDR3 is 16 residues long. CDR3 region: CASSGLGGVFTDTQYF. CDR3 coding DNA: TGTGCCAGCAGTGGCCTGGGGGGGGTCTTCACAGATACGCAGTATTTT.

The CDR3 DNA follows: TGTGCCAGCAGCTTAAGAGCGCCTAGCGGGATGGACGAGCAGTACTTC. It translates to CASSLRAPSGMDEQYF. The chain combines TRBV11-2 with TRBJ2-7; 9 bases map to TRBD2. Looked up from germline, CDR1 is SGHAT and CDR2 is FQNNGV. V lost 2 bases to trimming and J lost 5 bases; unmatched junction nucleotides: 10. The CDR3 extends over 16 amino acids.

V gene TRBV30 combines with J gene TRBJ2-5; TRBD2 aligns across 9 bases. The germline V gene has CDR1 GTSNPN and CDR2 SVGIG (reference sequence). This CDR3 region has 18 residues. V dropped 3 bases and J dropped 1; count of bases not matched to a gene: 15. Here the CDR3 reads CAWSLASLAGWAQETQYF. CDR3 bases: TGTGCCTGGAGCCTCGCGAGTCTAGCGGGGTGGGCCCAAGAGACCCAGTACTTC.

The rearrangement links TRBV14 to TRBJ2-1, with TRBD1 matching 7 bases. The germline V gene encodes CDR1 SGHDN and CDR2 FVKESK. The trim removed 5 bases at V and 3 bases at J, leaving 10 bases unmatched. The CDR3 length is 16 residues. Here the CDR3 reads CASSIHRDSLYNEQFF. The CDR3 DNA follows: TGTGCCAGCAGCATACACCGGGACAGCCTCTACAATGAGCAGTTCTTC.

This chain uses TRBV18 with TRBJ2-7, with a tentative D call TRBD2 (6 bases). Germline CDR1 is KGHSH and CDR2 is LQKENI. CDR3 length: 15 residues. The V end lost 3 bases, the J end lost 2 bases, and 14 bases lay between the germline ends. The CDR3 sequence is CASSPLKSSAYEQYF. The CDR3 bases are TGTGCCAGCTCACCGTTGAAATCTAGCGCCTACGAGCAGTACTTC.

This chain connects TRBV14 to TRBJ1-1; no firm D call. The CDR3 sequence is 12 residues long. V was cut by 2 bases and J by 5 bases, with 6 bases left in between. Germline V gene lookup returns CDR1 SGHDN and CDR2 FVKESK. This chain's CDR3 is CASSQYKTEAFF. The CDR3, as DNA: TGTGCCAGCAGCCAATACAAAACTGAAGCTTTCTTT.